The next 6 T cell receptor beta chains were all read from a single sample in a study of identical twins. TCRdb re-called the 5' RACE reads through MiXCR, storing one row per CDR3 protein. The sample yields 550,000 to 700,000 distinct CDR3 sequences, 21% seen once. These data were likewise used in another study, on T cells expressing NK-cell markers.

Sequenced input: PBMCs. All receptors derive from a woman aged 18 to 35 in good health.

The V and J genes are TRBV6-1 and TRBJ2-5; the match to TRBD1 covers 7 bases. The length of the CDR3 is 15 residues. CDR1 is MNHNS and CDR2 is SASEGT in the germline V gene. V trimming: 5 bases; J trimming: 5 bases; junction bases outside the gene matches: 11. The CDR3 sequence: CASSRPAGGSETQYF. The DNA for the CDR3 is TGTGCCAGCAGTAGGCCGGCAGGGGGTAGCGAGACCCAGTACTTC.

The chain is built from TRBV5-1 and TRBJ2-1; D is possibly TRBD1 or TRBD2 (5 bases each). V shed 7 bases and J shed 5 bases, with 10 bases lying between them. The CDR3 runs to 12 residues. Germline CDR1 reads SGHRS; CDR2 reads YFSETQ. The CDR3 DNA reads TGCGCCAGCTTCCGGGGCCACAATGAGCAGTTCTTC. It is translated as CASFRGHNEQFF.

This chain connects TRBV24-1 to TRBJ2-2; D is unresolved. Germline V lookup: CDR1 KGHDR, CDR2 SFDVKD. V lost 7 bases and J lost 3, with 8 bases in between. This CDR3 is built from 13 residues. The CDR3 reads CATRDQDTGELFF. CDR3 nucleotides: TGTGCCACCAGAGATCAGGACACCGGGGAGCTGTTTTTT.

This clonotype was found a few times. The chain is built from TRBV12-3 or TRBV12-4 and TRBJ2-5; D perhaps matches TRBD2 (5 bases). Trimming cost V 4 bases and J 4 bases, with 16 bases left between them. CDR3 length: 15 amino acids. CDR3 loop: CASSSGSTVVETQYF. For the CDR3, the DNA is TGTGCCAGCAGTTCGGGGTCGACGGTAGTAGAGACCCAGTACTTC.

CDR3 in amino acids: CASRGSHRGNYGYTF. The CDR3 region has the DNA TGTGCCAGCCGGGGGTCCCACAGGGGAAACTATGGCTACACCTTC. The V gene is TRBV6-1, the J gene TRBJ1-2; TRBD1 matches 7 bases. The CDR3 is 15 amino acids. Germline trimming cut 8 bases from V and 2 bases from J; bases unmatched to any gene: 11. Germline assignment: CDR1 MNHNS and CDR2 SASEGT.

This clonotype came up a few times. V usage is TRBV5-8 and J usage is TRBJ2-3; TRBD1 is a possible D gene (5 bases). The V gene's germline CDR1 is SGHTS and CDR2 YDEGEE. The CDR3 is 15 amino acids. The V end was cut by 3 bases, the J end by 3 bases, with 14 bases between. The CDR3: CASSYPSGSTDTQYF. The CDR3, as DNA: TGTGCCAGCAGCTACCCTTCAGGGTCAACAGATACGCAGTATTTT.